The 24 T cell receptor beta chains in this list originate from one sample, sequenced in a study of identical twins. TCRdb passed the 5' RACE reads through MiXCR, listing each CDR3 protein once. Of 650,000 to 750,000 distinct CDR3 sequences in the sample, over 20% are singletons; the top ten hold about 4.3%. These data were likewise used in another study, on T cells expressing NK-cell markers.

Specimen: PBMCs. These TCRs come from a woman between 18 and 29 years old in good health.

Details on this clonotype: The junction shows a germline mismatch at one end, possibly a read error. The chain joins TRBV20-1 to TRBJ2-3, with 8 bases that match TRBD1. This CDR3 has 16 residues. Germline V lookup: CDR1 DFQATT, CDR2 SNEGSKA (reference sequence). The CDR3 is CCAPGLAGGAGDTQYF. Written as DNA, the CDR3 is TGCTGTGCCCCCGGCCTGGCAGGGGGCGCAGGGGATACGCAGTATTTT.

The genes are TRBV9 and TRBJ2-5; no clear D. CDR1 and CDR2 (germline): SGDLS, YYNGEE. With 0 bases removed from V and 2 bases from J, the gap between germline ends came to 8 bases. CDR3 size: 14 residues. The DNA of the CDR3 is TGTGCCAGCAGCGTAGCTGGGCAGCAAGAGACCCAGTACTTC. Amino acids: CASSVAGQQETQYF.

The V call is TRBV6-5, the J call TRBJ1-5; D is ambiguous. V was pared by 0 bases and J by 2 bases, with 5 bases between. Germline CDR1 and CDR2: MNHEY and SVGAGI. This CDR3 spans 14 amino acids. The CDR3: CASSYSFGNQPQHF. CDR3 nucleotides: TGTGCCAGCAGTTACTCGTTTGGCAATCAGCCCCAGCATTTT.

This clonotype was seen a handful of times. The CDR3 loop is CASSLLRLAGEQYF. In DNA, the CDR3 is TGTGCCAGCAGCTTGCTACGGCTAGCGGGCGAGCAGTACTTC. The chain links TRBV7-9 to TRBJ2-7, with TRBD2 matching over 8 bases. Germline CDR1 is SEHNR and CDR2 is FQNEAQ (reference sequence). The CDR3 extends over 14 amino acids. The V gene end was trimmed by 3 bases and the J gene end by 6 bases; junction bases not matched to a gene: 7.

This clonotype was observed a few times. The chain uses TRBV2 and TRBJ2-2; D not certain. The CDR3 covers 12 residues. Germline lookup yields CDR1 SNHLY and CDR2 FYNNEI. The V end was cut by 7 bases, the J end by 4 bases, with 7 bases between. The CDR3 DNA reads as TGTGCCAGCACGGTGAGCACCGGGGAGCTGTTTTTT. Amino acids: CASTVSTGELFF.

This clonotype has a handful of counts. The chain's CDR3 is CASSQEADKETQYF. The CDR3 region has the DNA TGCGCCAGCAGCCAAGAGGCGGATAAAGAGACCCAGTACTTC. The chain employs TRBV4-3 and TRBJ2-5; D call uncertain. The germline V and J ends were trimmed by 0 bases and 3 bases, with 8 bases remaining between them. This CDR3 region has 14 residues. The germline V gene has CDR1 LGHNA and CDR2 YSLEER.

This clonotype was seen more than once but under ten times. The chain links TRBV20-1 to TRBJ2-7; no firm D call. Germline V gives CDR1 DFQATT, CDR2 SNEGSKA (reference sequence). The CDR3 consists of 15 residues. V was shortened by 0 bases and J by 1 base, with 13 bases between the two germline ends. The CDR3 DNA reads TGCAGTGCTAGAGATTCCGGCCTGGAATCCTACGAGCAGTACTTC. It translates to CSARDSGLESYEQYF.

The chain's CDR3 is CASRRNEQFF. The CDR3 DNA reads TGTGCCAGCAGACGCAATGAGCAGTTCTTC. The chain couples TRBV7-9 to TRBJ2-1; D gene unclear. Germline CDR1 and CDR2: SEHNR and FQNEAQ (reference sequence). V shed 6 bases and J shed 6 bases, with 3 bases lying between them. The CDR3 totals 10 residues.

The chain joins TRBV5-5 to TRBJ2-3; TRBD2 is a possible D gene (7 bases). The CDR3 runs to 18 residues. The germline V gene has CDR1 SGHKS and CDR2 YYEKEE (reference sequence). V was trimmed by 0 bases and J by 1 base, leaving 18 bases between them. The CDR3, as DNA: TGTGCCAGCAGCTTGGCAAGCTTGCGGGGGCCGGGCACAGATACGCAGTATTTT. It yields the protein CASSLASLRGPGTDTQYF.

In this sample, this clonotype turned up a few times. The chain links TRBV12-3 or TRBV12-4 to TRBJ2-7, with D possibly TRBD1 on 6 matching bases. The CDR3 contains 14 residues. Trimming took 3 bases from V and 3 from J, leaving 12 bases between them. The CDR3 is CASSLRTAVYEQYF. DNA for the CDR3: TGTGCCAGCAGTTTGAGGACAGCGGTCTACGAGCAGTACTTC.

This clonotype appeared many times. The rearrangement uses TRBV29-1 and TRBJ2-1; D is possibly TRBD2 (5 bases). The V end was cut by 6 bases, the J end by 9 bases, with 15 bases between. This CDR3 spans 12 amino acids. The germline CDR1 and CDR2 sequences are SQVTM and ANQGSEA. In nucleotides, the CDR3 is TGCAGCGTCCGGACTGGGTCGTTTGAGCAGTTCTTC. Protein sequence: CSVRTGSFEQFF.

The chain carries TRBV29-1 and TRBJ1-5; D is ambiguous. Germline assignment: CDR1 SQVTM and CDR2 ANQGSEA. V shed 4 bases and J shed 0 bases, with 10 bases lying between them. The CDR3 has 14 amino acids. CDR3 sequence (DNA): TGCAGCGTTGCTACAGATCATAGCAATCAGCCCCAGCATTTT. This translates into CSVATDHSNQPQHF.

This sequence joins TRBV20-1 and TRBJ1-4, with a weak D call TRBD1 (5 bases). Trimming took off 6 bases at V and 4 bases at J, with 12 bases between the two ends. The CDR3 has 13 residues. Germline CDR1 and CDR2: DFQATT and SNEGSKA (reference sequence). DNA for the CDR3: TGCAGTGCGCAGCACAGGAGTAATGAAAAACTGTTTTTT. Its protein is CSAQHRSNEKLFF.

The J gene is TRBJ2-1, the V gene TRBV20-1, with 10 bases aligning to TRBD2. The CDR3 has 13 amino acids. Trimming took 6 bases from V and 7 from J; bases not matched to a gene: 6. The germline CDR1 and CDR2 sequences are DFQATT and SNEGSKA (reference sequence). CDR3 amino acids: CSAPSGGRNEQFF. The CDR3 bases are TGCAGTGCCCCTAGCGGGGGTAGAAATGAGCAGTTCTTC.

The chain is built from TRBV11-2 and TRBJ2-1, with 9 nucleotides matching TRBD1. V trimming: 4 bases; J trimming: 6 bases; junction bases outside the gene matches: 10. CDR1 and CDR2 from the germline V gene are SGHAT and FQNNGV. This CDR3 has 16 residues. CDR3 DNA: TGTGCCAGCAGCTCTCCCCAGGACAGGGGCCGCAATGAGCAGTTCTTC. Amino acids: CASSSPQDRGRNEQFF.

V gene TRBV9 combines with J gene TRBJ2-5, with TRBD2 matching 10 bases. The CDR3 consists of 16 residues. Per the germline V gene, CDR1 is SGDLS and CDR2 is YYNGEE. J was trimmed by 3 bases and V by 0 bases; bases with no gene match: 5. The CDR3, as DNA: TGTGCCAGCAGCGTAGAGGGACTAGCGACGAAAGAGACCCAGTACTTC. Amino acids: CASSVEGLATKETQYF.

This clonotype was picked up a small number of times. The chain employs TRBV20-1 and TRBJ1-4; maybe TRBD1 (5 bases). CDR1 DFQATT and CDR2 SNEGSKA come from the germline V gene (reference sequence). The CDR3 loop spans 12 amino acids. Trimming removed 5 bases from V and 8 bases from J, with 12 bases in between. DNA for the CDR3: TGCAGTGCTTTCGGGACTCGGGAAAAACTGTTTTTT. Translation: CSAFGTREKLFF.

The chain recombines TRBV6-1 with TRBJ2-1; D gene unclear. V was cut by 1 base and J by 5 bases, with 9 bases left in between. From germline, CDR1 is MNHNS and CDR2 SASEGT. This CDR3 comprises 14 residues. For the CDR3, the DNA is TGTGCCAGCAGTGAAGACATCCTCGACAATGAGCAGTTCTTC. Translation: CASSEDILDNEQFF.

The chain recombines TRBV19 with TRBJ1-5, with unresolved D. V was shortened by 11 bases and J by 0 bases, with 14 bases between the two germline ends. The CDR3 has 14 residues. The germline CDR1 and CDR2 sequences are LNHDA and SQIVND (reference sequence). The CDR3 protein is CASQRGISNQPQHF. In DNA form, the CDR3 reads TGTGCCTCCCAGAGAGGGATTAGCAATCAGCCCCAGCATTTT.

Only a few counts were recorded for this clonotype. The chain joins TRBV29-1 to TRBJ2-1, with D unresolved. The CDR3 contains 11 residues. From germline, CDR1 is SQVTM and CDR2 ANQGSEA. Between the trimmed V and J ends, which lost 8 bases and 7 bases, there was a span of 12 bases. CDR3 amino acids: CSTWAGNEQFF. DNA of the CDR3: TGCAGCACGTGGGCCGGGAATGAGCAGTTCTTC.

This chain connects TRBV7-2 to TRBJ1-4; no definite D call. Germline V gene sequence: CDR1 SGHTA, CDR2 FQGNSA. The germline V and J ends were trimmed by 4 bases and 7 bases, with 16 bases remaining between them. The CDR3 length is 15 residues. CDR3 sequence: CASSSARGIGEKLFF. As DNA, the CDR3 is TGTGCCAGCAGCTCCGCTCGTGGGATTGGTGAAAAACTGTTTTTT.

The sample holds a few counts of this clonotype. The chain uses TRBV13 and TRBJ2-1, with a weak D call TRBD1 (6 bases). The V and J ends lost 5 bases and 9 bases respectively, with 14 bases between them. Germline CDR1 and CDR2: PRHDT and FYEKMQ (reference sequence). This CDR3 region has 13 residues. The CDR3 sequence is CASSKTGLGEQFF. CDR3 nucleotide sequence: TGTGCCAGCAGCAAAACAGGGTTAGGTGAGCAGTTCTTC.

In its sample, this clonotype was seen a few times. This chain uses TRBV15 with TRBJ1-5, with TRBD1 as a possible D gene (6 bases). Trimming removed 1 base from V and 2 bases from J, with 6 bases in between. Germline V gene lookup returns CDR1 LNHNV and CDR2 YYDKDF (reference sequence). The CDR3 extends over 14 amino acids. The CDR3, as DNA: TGTGCCACCAGCAGAGCAGGGGGCAATCAGCCCCAGCATTTT. Translation: CATSRAGGNQPQHF.

The chain recombines TRBV7-8 with TRBJ2-7; D not certain. Looked up from germline, CDR1 is SGHVS and CDR2 is FQNEAQ. Trimming removed 5 bases from V and 5 bases from J, with 10 bases in between. This CDR3 comprises 12 residues. CDR3 in amino acids: CASSPGLNEQYF. The DNA for the CDR3 is TGTGCCAGCAGCCCCGGGCTCAACGAGCAGTACTTC.